This is a list of T cell receptor beta chains from one sample in a study of cytomegalovirus exposure and HLA in healthy donors. Only in-frame clones appear in the TCRdb table, and some are missing; sequencing was by immunoSEQ multiplex PCR. Here the sample spans about 75,000 clones, about 79% being singletons. The sequencing sample was made of PBMCs. The origin of the receptors is a man between 70 and 80 years old in good health and CMV-seropositive. Each CDR3 is given with its conserved first and last residue. The order of the fields is V gene, clone size, J gene, D gene, CDR3 length, CDR3 DNA, CDR3 protein. D genes are given only for firm matches. Clone size appears in some rows only: once, few, many, or a class for an expanded clone.

>TRBV5-4|-|TRBJ1-2|-|14
TGTGCCAGCAGCTTGGGCGGAGCTAACTATGGCTACACCTTC
CASSLGGANYGYTF
>TRBV18|-|TRBJ2-2|TRBD2|15
TGTGCCAGCTCCCCCACTAGCGAGACCACCGGGGAGCTGTTTTTT
CASSPTSETTGELFF
>TRBV27|-|TRBJ1-5|TRBD1|14
TGTGCCAGCAGCCTGGGACAGCGGTCCCATCCCCAGCATTTT
CASSLGQRSHPQHF
>TRBV10-3|once|TRBJ1-5|TRBD1|16
TGTGCCACCGGGACAGGGGGCGCCGTGGGCAATCAGCCCCAGCATTTT
CATGTGGAVGNQPQHF
>TRBV10-2|-|TRBJ2-7|TRBD2|15
TGCGCCAGCAGCCCACGGGCGGGAGCTAACTACGAGCAGTACTTC
CASSPRAGANYEQYF
>TRBV6-5|-|TRBJ2-7|-|14
TGTGCCAGCAGTTACTCCCCGGCAGGATACGAGCAGTACTTC
CASSYSPAGYEQYF
>TRBV7-3|-|TRBJ2-2|-|15
TGTGCCAGCAGCCCCGTTGGGGGGGGCTCCGGGGAGCTGTTTTTT
CASSPVGGGSGELFF
>TRBV6-1|few|TRBJ2-2|-|13
TGTGCCAGCAGAACAGGGTCAACCGGGGAGCTGTTTTTT
CASRTGSTGELFF
>TRBV29-1|-|TRBJ2-2|-|14
TGCAGCGTTGAGGTCCAGGCCGACACCGGGGAGCTGTTTTTT
CSVEVQADTGELFF
>TRBV30|-|TRBJ2-3|TRBD2|14
TGTGCCTGGATAACTAGCGGGAGTTCAGATACGCAGTATTTT
CAWITSGSSDTQYF
>TRBV28|-|TRBJ2-7|-|12
TGTGCCAGCAGTCCGGCAAGGAGGGCTCAGTACTTC
CASSPARRAQYF
>TRBV5-1|few|TRBJ2-1|TRBD2|14
TGCGCCAGCAGTTTAGCGGGAGTGGGGACGCAGCAGTTCTTC
CASSLAGVGTQQFF
>TRBV28|-|TRBJ2-7|-|14
TGTGCCAGCAGTTGGCTAGCGAGCTCCTACGAGCAGTACTTC
CASSWLASSYEQYF
>TRBV5-1|-|TRBJ2-2|-|13
TGCGCCAGCAGCTTGGCCGGGGAAGGGGAGCTGTTTTTT
CASSLAGEGELFF
>TRBV4-1|-|TRBJ2-7|TRBD1|15
TGCGCCAGCAGCCAGGGTGACAGGGGTTCGGGCGAGCAGTACTTC
CASSQGDRGSGEQYF
>TRBV10-2|-|TRBJ2-2|TRBD2|21
TGCGCCAGCAGTGACCTCATACCGGGACTAGCGGGAGGCCCGAACACCGGGGAGCTGTTTTTT
CASSDLIPGLAGGPNTGELFF
>TRBV6-6|-|TRBJ1-5|-|14
TGTGCCAGCAGCCCTCAGGGCCAGGCTCAGCCCCAGCATTTT
CASSPQGQAQPQHF
>TRBV12-5|-|TRBJ2-3|TRBD1|14
TGTGCTAGTGGTCACGGGACAGCCTCAGATACGCAGTATTTT
CASGHGTASDTQYF
>TRBV2|-|TRBJ2-1|TRBD1|13
TGTGCCAGCAGAGGGACAGGGGTCAATGAGCAGTTCTTC
CASRGTGVNEQFF
>TRBV28|-|TRBJ1-2|-|11
TGTGCCAGCAGTTTGCGAGAGGGCTACACCTTC
CASSLREGYTF
>TRBV2|few|TRBJ2-5|TRBD2|15
TGTGCCAGCCTAGCGGGGGGAAAGGGGCAAGAGACCCAGTACTTC
CASLAGGKGQETQYF
>TRBV25-1|-|TRBJ2-3|TRBD2|15
TGTGCCAGCAGTTTTAGCGGGGGGGTAGCAGATACGCAGTATTTT
CASSFSGGVADTQYF
>TRBV5-1|-|TRBJ1-1|-|11
TGCGCCAGCAGAGGGGAGGCCGTAGCTTTCTTT
CASRGEAVAFF
>TRBV19|-|TRBJ2-7|-|12
TGTGCCAGTAGGCAATTCGGGGGCGAGCAGTACTTC
CASRQFGGEQYF
>TRBV6-1|-|TRBJ1-4|TRBD1|10
TGTGCCAGCATCGAGACAGGGGTTGGTTTT
CASIETGVGF
>TRBV30|-|TRBJ1-4|-|14
TGTGCCTGGAGTGTAGGAGGGGAAGTTGAAAAACTGTTTTTT
CAWSVGGEVEKLFF
>TRBV6-5|-|TRBJ1-2|-|13
TGTGCCAGCAGTTACGAGGGCGGGTATGGCTACACCTTC
CASSYEGGYGYTF
>TRBV20-1|-|TRBJ1-1|-|11
TGCAGTGCTATGGCAGGATGGGAAGCTTTCTTT
CSAMAGWEAFF
>TRBV5-1|few|TRBJ2-6|-|17
TGCGCCAGCAGCTTTCGCCCTACAGGCTCTGGGGCCAACGTCCTGACTTTC
CASSFRPTGSGANVLTF
>TRBV9|-|TRBJ2-2|-|14
TGTGCCAGCAGCCCTAGTCGGAAGCCCGGGGAGCTGTTTTTT
CASSPSRKPGELFF
>TRBV18|-|TRBJ1-1|-|13
TGTGCCAGCTCACCACCGGCGGTAACTGAAGCTTTCTTT
CASSPPAVTEAFF
>TRBV28|-|TRBJ2-3|-|13
TGTGCCAGCAGCAGGGGTAGCACAGATACGCAGTATTTT
CASSRGSTDTQYF
>TRBV6-5|-|TRBJ1-4|-|14
TGTGCCAGCTCCCAGGGGCAGGGAAATGAAAAACTGTTTTTT
CASSQGQGNEKLFF
>TRBV6-5|-|TRBJ2-2|TRBD1|15
TGTGCCAGCAGAGAGACAGGGGGCTCCCCCGGGGAGCTGTTTTTT
CASRETGGSPGELFF
>TRBV28|-|TRBJ1-5|TRBD1|14
TGTGCCACTCGACAGGGGGGTAGCAATCAGCCCCAGCATTTT
CATRQGGSNQPQHF
>TRBV6-1|-|TRBJ1-5|-|12
TGTGCCAGCAGTGACAGGGTTCAGCCCCAGCATTTT
CASSDRVQPQHF
>TRBV7-9|-|TRBJ2-7|-|13
TGTGCCAGCAGCTTTGCCTCCAGGGACGAGCAGTACTTC
CASSFASRDEQYF
>TRBV7-2|once|TRBJ2-5|TRBD2|15
TGTGCCAGCGGGACTAGCGGGGGGGGGTTTAGGACCCAGTACTTC
CASGTSGGGFRTQYF